Each of the 32 T cell receptor beta chains below was sequenced from the same sample in a study of patients and donors after allogeneic stem cell transplantation. Each CDR3 protein gets one entry after TCRdb re-called the RT-PCR reads with MiXCR. The repertoire holds some 230,000 distinct CDR3 sequences, with roughly 13% as singletons. The sample consisted of blood, either unsorted or a sorted T cell fraction (not recorded which). All receptors derive from a human donor who was either an allogeneic HSCT recipient or a stem cell or donor lymphocyte infusion donor (not recorded which). It is not recorded whose cells these are; they may come from a transplant donor.

This clonotype was seen only a few times. The rearrangement uses TRBV24-1 and TRBJ1-1; D is unresolved. Trimming shortened V by 7 bases and J by 1 base, and 9 bases separated the two germline ends. Germline V CDR1 and CDR2: KGHDR, SFDVKD. The CDR3 runs to 13 residues. The CDR3 loop is CATSRNGNTEAFF. The CDR3 DNA reads as TGTGCCACCAGCCGCAACGGGAACACTGAAGCTTTCTTT.

This clonotype has ten or more counts. The rearrangement links TRBV20-1 to TRBJ1-5; D uncertain. V lost 3 bases, J lost 4 bases, and 10 bases lay in between. This CDR3 region has 13 residues. Per the germline V gene, CDR1 is DFQATT and CDR2 is SNEGSKA (reference sequence). The CDR3 DNA is TGCAGTGCTAGCCCCCACCTTAATCAGCCCCAGCATTTT. It yields the protein CSASPHLNQPQHF.

The V and J genes are TRBV29-1 and TRBJ1-1; a weak D match, TRBD1 (6 bases). V was trimmed by 4 bases and J by 8 bases, leaving 29 bases between them. The CDR3 sequence is 17 residues long. CDR1 and CDR2 from the germline V gene are SQVTM and ANQGSEA. The CDR3: CSVVVVKVGTSHLEAFF. The CDR3 DNA sequence: TGCAGCGTTGTAGTTGTTAAAGTTGGGACATCCCACTTAGAAGCTTTCTTT.

This clonotype has more than one count but fewer than ten. The genes are TRBV5-1 and TRBJ1-6, with 7 nucleotides matching TRBD1. This CDR3 is built from 13 residues. The trim removed 7 bases at V and 7 bases at J, leaving 5 bases unmatched. Germline V CDR1 and CDR2: SGHRS, YFSETQ. The CDR3 spells CASSGTENSPLHF. The CDR3 bases are TGCGCCAGCTCCGGGACAGAGAATTCACCCCTCCACTTT. Combining the CDR3 with reference TRBV5-1 and TRBJ1-6 gives the whole variable domain KAGVTQTPRYLIKTRGQQVTLSCSPISGHRSVSWYQQTPGQGLQFLFEYFSETQRNKGNFPGRFSGRQFSNSRSEMNVSTLELGDSALYLCASSGTENSPLHFGNGTRLTVT.

This clonotype was found many times. The gene calls are TRBV9 and TRBJ2-1; D possibly corresponds to TRBD2 (5 bases). CDR1 SGDLS and CDR2 YYNGEE come from the germline V gene. Trimming removed 0 bases at V and 0 bases at J, with 13 bases between. The CDR3 is made up of 17 amino acids. CDR3 coding DNA: TGTGCCAGCAGCGTAGATCCCCCGGGGAGCTCCTACAATGAGCAGTTCTTC. Residues: CASSVDPPGSSYNEQFF.

This clonotype was seen at least ten times. The rearrangement joins TRBV2 to TRBJ2-7; the D is unclear. V shed 2 bases and J shed 5 bases, with 10 bases lying between them. This CDR3 is built from 13 residues. Germline V lookup: CDR1 SNHLY, CDR2 FYNNEI. The CDR3 bases are TGTGCCAGCAGTGAATACCAGCTACACGAGCAGTACTTC. Translating gives CASSEYQLHEQYF.

The CDR3 DNA follows: TGTGCCAGCAGATTTAGCGGGAGCGCCTACGAGCAGTACTTC. The encoded protein is CASRFSGSAYEQYF. The chain combines TRBV6-1 with TRBJ2-7, with 9 positions matching TRBD2. Trimming at V came to 6 bases and at J to 2 bases, leaving 5 bases not matched to a gene. CDR3 length equals 14 residues. Germline values: CDR1 MNHNS, CDR2 SASEGT.

In its sample, this clonotype was seen many times. The rearrangement uses TRBV9 and TRBJ2-2; no clear D gene. The CDR3 extends over 14 amino acids. Germline V CDR1 and CDR2: SGDLS, YYNGEE. The germline V and J ends were trimmed by 0 bases and 6 bases, with 9 bases remaining between them. CDR3: CASSVVAAPGELFF. CDR3 DNA: TGTGCCAGCAGCGTAGTGGCAGCCCCCGGGGAGCTGTTTTTT.

The sample holds a few counts of this clonotype. The V and J genes are TRBV16 and TRBJ1-1, with D unclear. The germline V and J ends were trimmed by 0 bases and 10 bases, with 15 bases remaining between them. The CDR3 is 14 amino acids. Germline lookup yields CDR1 KGHSY and CDR2 FQNENV. DNA of the CDR3: TGTGCCAGCAGCCAATCGCAAAGGGATAACCTAGCTTTCTTT. Encoded protein: CASSQSQRDNLAFF. The full variable domain, completed using reference TRBV16 and TRBJ1-1, is GEEVAQTPKHLVRGEGQKAKLYCAPIKGHSYVFWYQQVLKNEFKFLISFQNENVFDETGMPKERFSAKCLPNSPCSLEIQATKLEDSAVYFCASSQSQRDNLAFFGQGTRLTVV.

The gene calls are TRBV24-1 and TRBJ2-3; no clear D. The CDR3 has 11 residues. Germline CDR1 reads KGHDR; CDR2 reads SFDVKD. V shed 10 bases and J shed 2 bases, with 6 bases lying between them. This CDR3 reads CATGVTDTQYF. The CDR3 nucleotides read TGTGCCACAGGAGTCACAGATACGCAGTATTTT.

The chain employs TRBV2 and TRBJ1-1; weak D call: TRBD1 (5 bases). The CDR3 sequence is 15 residues long. Trimming pared 6 bases from V and 0 bases from J, leaving 14 bases between. The germline V gene has CDR1 SNHLY and CDR2 FYNNEI. In DNA, the CDR3 is TGTGCCAGCAGACTCACCAGGGCTATGAACACTGAAGCTTTCTTT. Encoded protein: CASRLTRAMNTEAFF.

This clonotype appeared many times. V gene TRBV11-2 combines with J gene TRBJ2-1, with a possible D match to TRBD2 (6 bases). Trimming left V 4 bases short and J 7 bases short, with 8 bases between. The CDR3 consists of 12 residues. Germline V CDR1 and CDR2: SGHAT, FQNNGV. This CDR3 is CASSWGDNEQFF. CDR3 coding DNA: TGTGCCAGCAGCTGGGGGGATAATGAGCAGTTCTTC.

The V gene is TRBV5-4, the J gene TRBJ1-3; maybe TRBD1 (5 bases). Germline lookup yields CDR1 SGHNT and CDR2 YYREEE (reference sequence). V lost 4 bases and J lost 1, with 12 bases in between. The CDR3 is 15 residues long. CDR3 region: CASSQSRGSGNTIYF. Written as DNA, the CDR3 is TGTGCCAGCAGCCAGTCGAGGGGATCTGGAAACACCATATATTTT.

The chain has TRBV12-3 or TRBV12-4 and TRBJ2-5; the D is unclear. CDR3 length equals 15 residues. V lost 6 bases and J 2 bases, leaving 16 bases between the germline ends. CDR3 sequence reads: CASSTRTPRQETQYF. The CDR3 nucleotides are TGTGCCAGCAGCACTCGGACGCCAAGACAAGAGACCCAGTACTTC.

This clonotype was seen repeatedly, ten times or more. J is TRBJ1-2 and V is TRBV12-3 or TRBV12-4; weak D call: TRBD1 (5 bases). V dropped 6 bases and J dropped 4 bases, with 12 bases sitting between them. The CDR3 runs to 13 residues. The CDR3 protein is CASSRQRSYGYTF. The CDR3 DNA reads TGTGCCAGCAGCCGACAGCGAAGCTATGGCTACACCTTC.

J is TRBJ2-1 and V is TRBV5-4; 8 bases agree with TRBD2. CDR1 and CDR2 from the germline V gene are SGHNT and YYREEE (reference sequence). V lost 1 base and J lost 2; bases outside the gene matches: 5. This CDR3 comprises 16 residues. CDR3: CASSLKAGGPYNEQFF. CDR3 in DNA: TGTGCCAGCAGCTTGAAGGCGGGGGGACCCTACAATGAGCAGTTCTTC.

This clonotype was picked up many times. J is TRBJ1-1 and V is TRBV12-3 or TRBV12-4; D unclear. The CDR3 runs 13 residues. Trimming stripped 6 bases from V and 0 bases from J, with 8 bases between. The CDR3 nucleotides are TGTGCCAGCAGCCGTAGCATGAACACTGAAGCTTTCTTT. As protein: CASSRSMNTEAFF.

This chain joins TRBV5-6 and TRBJ1-2; maybe TRBD1 (6 bases). This CDR3 has 15 residues. V was cut by 4 bases and J by 6 bases, with 19 bases left in between. Germline CDR1 reads SGHDT; CDR2 reads YYEEEE. DNA for the CDR3: TGTGCCAGCAGCCCGCCTTGGGGAGGGGGACATGGCTACACCTTC. This codes for CASSPPWGGGHGYTF. Combining the CDR3 with reference TRBV5-6 and TRBJ1-2 gives the whole variable domain DAGVTQSPTHLIKTRGQQVTLRCSPKSGHDTVSWYQQALGQGPQFIFQYYEEEERQRGNFPDRFSGHQFPNYSSELNVNALLLGDSALYLCASSPPWGGGHGYTFGSGTRLTVV.

The chain joins TRBV21-1 to TRBJ2-5; the table's D call of TRBD1 was not tested on the DNA. TRBV21-1 is recorded as a pseudogene. The CDR3 is made up of 13 amino acids. The DNA for the CDR3 is TGTGCCAGCAGCAAAAATCCCGGCGAGACCCAGTACTTC. The encoded protein is CASSKNPGETQYF.

At least ten counts were recorded for this clonotype. The V and J genes are TRBV20-1 and TRBJ2-2, with 10 bases that match TRBD1. Losses at the gene ends were 0 bases for V and 6 bases for J; bases not matched to a gene: 4. Germline V CDR1 and CDR2: DFQATT, SNEGSKA (reference sequence). The CDR3 has 15 residues. The CDR3 coding sequence is TGCAGTGCTAGAGACCTCGGACAGGGGGCCGGGGAGCTGTTTTTT. This translates into CSARDLGQGAGELFF.

This clonotype was observed many times. The rearrangement links TRBV5-1 to TRBJ2-7; the D is unclear. Trimming left V 0 bases short and J 3 bases short, with 7 bases between. Germline V gene lookup returns CDR1 SGHRS and CDR2 YFSETQ. The length of the CDR3 is 13 residues. CDR3 bases: TGCGCCAGCAGCTTGGGGACCTACTACGAGCAGTACTTC. It translates to CASSLGTYYEQYF.

The chain uses TRBV6-1 and TRBJ2-7; D perhaps matches TRBD2 (5 bases). The CDR3 runs 14 residues. Trimming took 4 bases from V and 6 from J, leaving 16 bases between them. Germline V gene lookup returns CDR1 MNHNS and CDR2 SASEGT. CDR3 in DNA: TGTGCCAGCAGTGCCTCATGGAGGATGGGCGAGCAGTACTTC. Its protein is CASSASWRMGEQYF.

This clonotype was detected only a few times. The chain combines TRBV7-2 with TRBJ2-1, with 12 bases matching TRBD2. The CDR3 spans 15 residues. Per the germline V gene, CDR1 is SGHTA and CDR2 is FQGNSA. The V segment lost 1 base and the J segment 6 bases; nucleotides outside the gene matches: 1. CDR3 amino acids: CASSLELAGGNEQFF. CDR3 in DNA: TGTGCCAGCAGCTTAGAACTAGCGGGGGGCAATGAGCAGTTCTTC. The full variable domain, with the rest looked up from reference TRBV7-2 and TRBJ2-1, is GAGVSQSPSNKVTEKGKDVELRCDPISGHTALYWYRQSLGQGLEFLIYFQGNSAPDKSGLPSDRFSAERTGGSVSTLTIQRTQQEDSAVYLCASSLELAGGNEQFFGPGTRLTVL.

On this clonotype itself: A read error may be the cause here, since a much bigger clone is one base away. It is likely a read error, because the conserved phenylalanine at the end of the CDR3 is missing. J is TRBJ2-7 and V is TRBV12-3 or TRBV12-4, with D perhaps matching TRBD1 (7 bases). The CDR3 runs to 14 residues. The germline V and J ends were trimmed by 3 bases and 1 base, with 10 bases remaining between them. CDR3 nucleotide sequence: TGTGCCAGCAGTTTCGCGGGACAGTCCTACGAGCAGTACTTA. This translates into CASSFAGQSYEQYL.

This clonotype has only a few counts. The V call is TRBV11-2, the J call TRBJ1-1; 8 positions agree with TRBD1. Germline CDR1 SGHAT, CDR2 FQNNGV. V was pared by 5 bases and J by 3 bases, with 5 bases of the junction left unmatched. The CDR3 totals 14 residues. The CDR3 nucleotides are TGTGCCAGCAGCGCGACAGGGGTTTACACTGAAGCTTTCTTT. Encoded protein: CASSATGVYTEAFF.

This clonotype was seen repeatedly, ten times or more. The chain carries TRBV15 and TRBJ2-7, with D hard to call. V lost 5 bases to trimming and J lost 6 bases, with 11 bases between them. The CDR3 consists of 12 residues. In germline, CDR1 is LNHNV, CDR2 YYDKDF (reference sequence). CDR3: CATSGRSSEQYF. CDR3 coding DNA: TGTGCCACCAGCGGACGTAGTAGCGAGCAGTACTTC. The full variable domain, in which reference TRBV15 and TRBJ2-7 provide the parts outside the CDR3, is DAMVIQNPRYQVTQFGKPVTLSCSQTLNHNVMYWYQQKSSQAPKLLFHYYDKDFNNEADTPDNFQSRRPNTSFCFLDIRSPGLGDTAMYLCATSGRSSEQYFGPGTRLTVT.

This clonotype was seen a few times. V usage is TRBV12-3 or TRBV12-4 and J usage is TRBJ1-5; 7 nucleotides agree with TRBD1. The trim removed 6 bases at V and 7 bases at J, leaving 12 bases unmatched. The CDR3 loop spans 15 amino acids. CDR3 DNA sequence: TGTGCCAGCAGGGAGACAGGGATAGGGAGGCAGCCCCAGCATTTT. It is translated as CASRETGIGRQPQHF.

This rearrangement joins TRBV29-1 to TRBJ2-6; D may be TRBD1 or TRBD2 (6 bases each). The V end lost 7 bases, the J end lost 0 bases, and 16 bases lay between the germline ends. The germline V gene encodes CDR1 SQVTM and CDR2 ANQGSEA. CDR3 size: 16 residues. The DNA of the CDR3 is TGCAGCGCCGCGTCGGGGGCGCCCTCTGGGGCCAACGTCCTGACTTTC. Its translation: CSAASGAPSGANVLTF. The full variable domain, its missing parts supplied by reference TRBV29-1 and TRBJ2-6, is SAVISQKPSRDICQRGTSLTIQCQVDSQVTMMFWYRQQPGQSLTLIATANQGSEATYESGFVIDKFPISRPNLTFSTLTVSNMSPEDSSIYLCSAASGAPSGANVLTFGAGSRLTVL.

The V and J genes are TRBV12-5 and TRBJ2-4; D not resolved. The CDR3 covers 12 residues. Germline CDR1 and CDR2: LGHNT and FRNRAP. V lost 7 bases to trimming and J lost 5 bases, with 9 bases between them. The CDR3 DNA sequence: TGTGCTAGTGAAGGGCGACAAAACATTCAGTACTTC. This sequence encodes CASEGRQNIQYF.

The V call is TRBV12-3 or TRBV12-4, the J call TRBJ2-1; D is perhaps TRBD2 (7 bases). CDR3 length: 17 residues. V lost 4 bases and J 0 bases, leaving 16 bases between the germline ends. For the CDR3, the DNA is TGTGCCAGCAGTTCACGGACCCGGGGGGCCTCCTACAATGAGCAGTTCTTC. Residues: CASSSRTRGASYNEQFF.

The genes are TRBV7-2 and TRBJ2-2; TRBD2 matches at 8 bases. The V and J ends lost 2 bases and 6 bases, in that order; junction bases with no gene match: 8. From germline, CDR1 is SGHTA and CDR2 FQGNSA. CDR3 length: 16 amino acids. CDR3 region: CASSLLGGGIAGELFF. CDR3 DNA sequence: TGTGCCAGCAGCTTATTAGGCGGGGGGATCGCCGGGGAGCTGTTTTTT.

This clonotype was seen a few times. The V gene is TRBV6-5, the J gene TRBJ1-3; possible D gene TRBD1, 6 bases. V was trimmed by 5 bases and J by 8 bases, leaving 10 bases between them. Germline CDR1 is MNHEY and CDR2 is SVGAGI. This CDR3 has 12 amino acids. CDR3 loop: CASSNRAHTIYF. The CDR3 coding sequence is TGTGCCAGCAGTAACAGGGCACACACCATATATTTT.